This T cell receptor beta chain was observed in a study of T cell changes during pregnancy in multiple sclerosis. Profiled with immunoSEQ multiplex PCR; TCRdb holds only in-frame clones, not every one. The profile shows 35,000 to 45,000 clones, roughly 90% of them singletons. Germline V gives CDR1 SGHTA, CDR2 FQGTGA. The CDR3 totals 17 residues. V was clipped by 0 bases and J by 1 base, with 14 bases between them. The material was CD8+ T cells from peripheral blood mononuclear cells, obtained in the first trimester of pregnancy. The rearrangement joins TRBV7-3 to TRBJ2-3; the D gene is possibly TRBD2 (6 bases). This clonotype was sampled from a female donor with multiple sclerosis, enrolled in a pregnancy study. CDR3 sequence reads: CASSLTGGLRGTDTQYF. CDR3 in DNA: TGTGCCAGCAGCTTAACTGGGGGACTGAGGGGCACAGATACGCAGTATTTT.